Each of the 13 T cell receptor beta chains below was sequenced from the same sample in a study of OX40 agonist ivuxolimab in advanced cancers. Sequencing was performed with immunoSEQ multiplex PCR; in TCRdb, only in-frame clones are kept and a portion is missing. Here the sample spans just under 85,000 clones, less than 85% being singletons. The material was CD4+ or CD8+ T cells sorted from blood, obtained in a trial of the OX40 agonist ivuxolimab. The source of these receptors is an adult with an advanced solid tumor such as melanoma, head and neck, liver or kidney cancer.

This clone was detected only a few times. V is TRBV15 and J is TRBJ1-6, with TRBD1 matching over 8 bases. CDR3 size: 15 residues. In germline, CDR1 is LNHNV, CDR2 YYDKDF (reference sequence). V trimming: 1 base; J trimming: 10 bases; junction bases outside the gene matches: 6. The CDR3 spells CATSRAGQGTSPLHF. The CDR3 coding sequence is TGTGCCACCAGCAGAGCCGGACAGGGAACCTCACCCCTCCACTTT.

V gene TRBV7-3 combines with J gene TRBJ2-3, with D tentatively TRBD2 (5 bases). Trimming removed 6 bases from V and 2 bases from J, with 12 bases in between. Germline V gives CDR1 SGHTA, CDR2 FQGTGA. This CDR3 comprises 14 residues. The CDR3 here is CASRSPDFTDTQYF. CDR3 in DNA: TGTGCCAGCAGGTCACCGGACTTCACAGATACGCAGTATTTT.

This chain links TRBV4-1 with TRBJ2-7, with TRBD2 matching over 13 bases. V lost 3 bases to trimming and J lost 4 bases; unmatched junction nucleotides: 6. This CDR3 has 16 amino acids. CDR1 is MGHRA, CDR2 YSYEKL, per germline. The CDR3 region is CASSHSTSGGYYEQYF. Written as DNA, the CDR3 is TGCGCCAGCAGCCACTCGACTAGCGGGGGGTATTACGAGCAGTACTTC.

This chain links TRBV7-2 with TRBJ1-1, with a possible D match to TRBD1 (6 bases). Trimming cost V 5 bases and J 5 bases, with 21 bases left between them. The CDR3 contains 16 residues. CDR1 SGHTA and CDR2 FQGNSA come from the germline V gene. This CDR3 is CASSRARQGLGTEAFF. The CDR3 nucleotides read TGTGCCAGCAGCAGGGCCCGGCAGGGGTTAGGAACTGAAGCTTTCTTT.

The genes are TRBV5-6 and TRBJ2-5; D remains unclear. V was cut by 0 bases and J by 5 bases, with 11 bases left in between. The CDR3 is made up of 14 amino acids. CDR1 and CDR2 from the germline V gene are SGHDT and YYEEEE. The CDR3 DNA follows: TGTGCCAGCAGCTTGGCCCAGCTTTTGGAGACCCAGTACTTC. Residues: CASSLAQLLETQYF.

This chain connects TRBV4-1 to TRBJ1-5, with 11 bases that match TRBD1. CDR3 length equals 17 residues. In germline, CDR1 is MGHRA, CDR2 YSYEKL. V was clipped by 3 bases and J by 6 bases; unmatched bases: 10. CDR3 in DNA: TGCGCCAGCAGCCACTTCGCGGGACAGGGGGGGTTTCAGCCCCAGCATTTT. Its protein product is CASSHFAGQGGFQPQHF.

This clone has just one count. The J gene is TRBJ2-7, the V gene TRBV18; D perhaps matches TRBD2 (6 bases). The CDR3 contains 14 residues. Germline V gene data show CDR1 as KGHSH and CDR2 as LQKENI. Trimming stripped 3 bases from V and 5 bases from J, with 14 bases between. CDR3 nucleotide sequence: TGTGCCAGCTCACCGATAGGAGGGACCGACGAGCAGTACTTC. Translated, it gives CASSPIGGTDEQYF.

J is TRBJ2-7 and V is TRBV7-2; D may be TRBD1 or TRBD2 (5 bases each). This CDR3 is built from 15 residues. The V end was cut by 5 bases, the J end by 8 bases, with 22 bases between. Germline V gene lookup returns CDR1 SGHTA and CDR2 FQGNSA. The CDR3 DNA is TGTGCCAGCAGCCCACAGGAGGCTTCTACGATCAAGCAGTACTTC. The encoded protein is CASSPQEASTIKQYF.

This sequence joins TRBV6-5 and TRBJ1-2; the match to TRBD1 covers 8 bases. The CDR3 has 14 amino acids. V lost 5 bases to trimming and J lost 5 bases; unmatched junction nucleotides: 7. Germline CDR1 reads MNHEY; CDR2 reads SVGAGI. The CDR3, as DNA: TGTGCCAGCAGTAAACGACAGGGGAGGTATGGCTACACCTTC. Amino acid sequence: CASSKRQGRYGYTF.

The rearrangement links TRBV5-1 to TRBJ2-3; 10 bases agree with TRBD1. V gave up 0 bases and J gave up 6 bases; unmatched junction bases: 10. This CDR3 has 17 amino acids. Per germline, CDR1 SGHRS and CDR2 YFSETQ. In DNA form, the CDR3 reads TGCGCCAGCAGCTTGGGGACAGGGGGGAAGTTGAGGGATACGCAGTATTTT. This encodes CASSLGTGGKLRDTQYF.

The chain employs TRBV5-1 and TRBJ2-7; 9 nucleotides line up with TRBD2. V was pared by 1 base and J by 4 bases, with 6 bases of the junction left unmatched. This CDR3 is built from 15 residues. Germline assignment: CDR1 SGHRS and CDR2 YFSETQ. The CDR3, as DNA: TGCGCCAGCAGCTTGTCTAGCGGGGAGTTTTACGAGCAGTACTTC. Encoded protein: CASSLSSGEFYEQYF.

CDR3 nucleotides: TGCAGTGCTGAGGATAGTTACGAGCAGTACTTC. Translated, it gives CSAEDSYEQYF. The chain carries TRBV20-1 and TRBJ2-7, with D unclear. Germline V gives CDR1 DFQATT, CDR2 SNEGSKA (reference sequence). This CDR3 comprises 11 residues. Between the trimmed V and J ends, which lost 5 bases and 4 bases, there was a span of 9 bases.

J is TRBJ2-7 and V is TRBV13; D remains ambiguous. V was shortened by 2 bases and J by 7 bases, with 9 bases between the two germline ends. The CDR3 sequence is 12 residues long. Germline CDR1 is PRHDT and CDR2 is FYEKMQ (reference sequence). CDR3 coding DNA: TGTGCCAGCAGCTTATCCCCCAAGGAGCAGTACTTC. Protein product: CASSLSPKEQYF.